What follows is one T cell receptor beta chain and its context. The antigen is unknown. Brentuximab vedotin exposure varied among the patients, all of whom had relapsed after autologous stem cell transplantation. The authors purified CD4+ T cells from thawed PBMCs by magnetic negative selection. Trimming cost V 3 bases and J 5 bases, with 10 bases left between them. The germline gives CDR1 KGHSH, CDR2 LQKENI. The CDR3 has 13 amino acids. The data belong to a study of PD-1 blockade in classical Hodgkin lymphoma. Study in general: The patients were dosed with nivolumab 3 mg/kg, infused intravenously every 2 weeks.

The protocol was immunoSEQ multiplex PCR, while the TCRdb copy is restricted to in-frame clones and leaves out a portion. The table has several thousand clones, roughly 80% seen once; the top ten hold 2% to 3%. General study points: TCR diversity at baseline was reported to be reduced in newly diagnosed patients relative to healthy donors. Complete responders matched newly diagnosed patients in baseline diversity. A significant rise in TCR diversity was seen by C4D1 for CD4+ cells but not for CD8+ cells.

This receptor was taken from a human donor with classical Hodgkin lymphoma. This material consisted of CD4+ T cells from blood, taken at baseline. The chain combines TRBV18 with TRBJ1-2; D unclear. CDR3 nucleotides: TGTGCCAGCTCACCCCTCGACACGTATGGCTACACCTTC. Its protein product is CASSPLDTYGYTF.